Each of the 17 T cell receptor beta chains below was sequenced from the same sample in a study of response to subunit inactivated influenza vaccine. TCRdb re-called the RT-PCR reads through MiXCR, storing one row per CDR3 protein. This sample carries 550,000 to 800,000 distinct CDR3 sequences, around 14% of them seen once, and the ten largest clones take around 10%. Sequencing used PBMCs from blood, obtained roughly 12 days after vaccination. The source is a man aged 45-60 years who received an inactivated influenza vaccine.

This chain links TRBV3-1 with TRBJ2-2; 7 nucleotides match TRBD2. CDR1 LGHDT and CDR2 YNNKEL come from the germline V gene (reference sequence). V was clipped by 2 bases and J by 3 bases; unmatched bases: 6. CDR3 length: 16 residues. This CDR3 reads CASSQTQGGHTGELFF. The CDR3 bases are TGTGCCAGCAGCCAAACCCAGGGAGGGCACACCGGGGAGCTGTTTTTT.

This clonotype was counted only a few times. This sequence joins TRBV3-1 and TRBJ2-2; tentatively, D is TRBD1 (6 bases). The CDR3 covers 13 residues. Germline CDR1 LGHDT, CDR2 YNNKEL (reference sequence). Trimming cost V 7 bases and J 1 base, with 7 bases left between them. CDR3 coding DNA: TGTGCCAGCAAGGGACAGAACACCGGGGAGCTGTTTTTT. Protein sequence: CASKGQNTGELFF.

The chain combines TRBV29-1 with TRBJ2-4; 7 bases align to TRBD1. Germline V gene data show CDR1 as SQVTM and CDR2 as ANQGSEA. This CDR3 contains 13 residues. With V trimmed by 6 bases and J by 4 bases, 6 bases remained unmatched. The CDR3 spells CSVRDRAKNIQYF. The CDR3 DNA is TGCAGCGTACGGGACAGAGCGAAAAACATTCAGTACTTC.

The V and J genes are TRBV6-2 or TRBV6-3 and TRBJ2-1, with D unclear. The DNA end is more similar to TRBJ2-7, so the J call may be wrong. The CDR3 sequence is 14 residues long. Germline-derived CDR1 and CDR2 are MNHEY and SVGEGT. The CDR3, as DNA: TGTGCCAGCAGTTACTCCGGCTGGATCAATGAGCAGTACTTC. Translation gives CASSYSGWINEQYF.

The gene calls are TRBV20-1 and TRBJ2-1; no clear D gene. This CDR3 contains 15 residues. V was shortened by 3 bases and J by 7 bases, with 19 bases between the two germline ends. Germline V CDR1 and CDR2: DFQATT, SNEGSKA (reference sequence). The CDR3 loop reads CSASSPWSGKNEQFF. The CDR3 DNA is TGCAGTGCTAGTTCCCCATGGAGTGGGAAGAATGAGCAGTTCTTC.

CDR3 protein: CASSPRGRGPSHQGAQYF. In DNA, the CDR3 is TGCGCCAGCAGCCCCAGGGGCAGGGGCCCGTCCCATCAAGGGGCCCAGTACTTC. The chain links TRBV5-1 to TRBJ2-5; perhaps TRBD1 as D (6 bases). This CDR3 spans 18 amino acids. V was shortened by 4 bases and J by 9 bases, with 31 bases between the two germline ends. Germline V CDR1 and CDR2: SGHRS, YFSETQ.

The V gene is TRBV7-2, the J gene TRBJ2-7; 10 nucleotides align to TRBD1. V trimming: 5 bases; J trimming: 3 bases; junction bases outside the gene matches: 4. Germline CDR1 and CDR2: SGHTA and FQGNSA. CDR3 length equals 14 residues. This CDR3 is CASSRGTGVYEQYF. The CDR3 nucleotides read TGTGCCAGCAGCCGCGGGACAGGGGTCTACGAGCAGTACTTC. The whole variable domain, remainder taken from reference TRBV7-2 and TRBJ2-7, is GAGVSQSPSNKVTEKGKDVELRCDPISGHTALYWYRQSLGQGLEFLIYFQGNSAPDKSGLPSDRFSAERTGGSVSTLTIQRTQQEDSAVYLCASSRGTGVYEQYFGPGTRLTVT.

This clonotype appeared a few times. V and J are TRBV4-2 and TRBJ2-2; 7 positions agree with TRBD2. J lost 0 bases, V lost 0 bases, and 16 bases had no gene match. CDR3 length equals 21 residues. Germline V gene data show CDR1 as LGHNA and CDR2 as YNFKEQ. CDR3 sequence (DNA): TGTGCCAGCAGCCAAGATCTTACGCCTAGCGGTGTATTCGCGAACACCGGGGAGCTGTTTTTT. Its translation is CASSQDLTPSGVFANTGELFF.

V and J are TRBV5-6 and TRBJ2-7; perhaps D is TRBD1 or TRBD2 (7 bases each). This CDR3 spans 14 amino acids. The V and J ends lost 4 bases and 4 bases respectively, with 15 bases between them. Germline V CDR1 and CDR2: SGHDT, YYEEEE. The CDR3 nucleotides are TGTGCCAGCAGCGAGACAGGGAGGGTTTACGAGCAGTACTTC. Its protein product is CASSETGRVYEQYF.

Only a few counts were recorded for this clonotype. The chain links TRBV19 to TRBJ2-3; D is ambiguous. Germline V gene data show CDR1 as LNHDA and CDR2 as SQIVND (reference sequence). This CDR3 contains 13 residues. Trimming removed 6 bases from V and 0 bases from J, with 7 bases in between. The chain's CDR3 is CASRLQSTDTQYF. CDR3 in DNA: TGTGCCAGTAGGCTTCAAAGCACAGATACGCAGTATTTT.

This clonotype occurred a few times. The rearrangement joins TRBV5-1 to TRBJ2-1; D perhaps matches TRBD2 (6 bases). V lost 3 bases, J lost 7 bases, and 17 bases lay in between. There are 15 residues in the CDR3. Germline V gene data show CDR1 as SGHRS and CDR2 as YFSETQ. CDR3 in DNA: TGCGCCAGCAGCTCGGGACTCCTCGATGGTAATGAGCAGTTCTTC. This sequence encodes CASSSGLLDGNEQFF.

The table lists this clonotype with a few counts. This chain connects TRBV7-9 to TRBJ1-6; D perhaps matches TRBD1 (5 bases). This CDR3 comprises 11 residues. The V end lost 5 bases, the J end lost 12 bases, and 8 bases lay between the germline ends. Germline V gives CDR1 SEHNR, CDR2 FQNEAQ (reference sequence). The CDR3: CASSQGVPLHF. DNA of the CDR3: TGTGCCAGCAGCCAGGGTGTACCCCTCCACTTT. Full variable domain (outside the CDR3, taken from reference TRBV7-9 and TRBJ1-6): DTGVSQNPRHKITKRGQNVTFRCDPISEHNRLYWYRQTLGQGPEFLTYFQNEAQLEKSRLLSDRFSAERPKGSFSTLEIQRTEQGDSAMYLCASSQGVPLHFGNGTRLTVT.

This clonotype appeared once. The genes are TRBV11-2 and TRBJ2-1; D is uncertain. Germline CDR1 reads SGHAT; CDR2 reads FQNNGV. V was clipped by 6 bases and J by 0 bases, with 12 bases between them. The CDR3 is 15 amino acids. In DNA, the CDR3 is TGTGCCAGCAGGAAGTCCGGTAGCTCCTACAATGAGCAGTTCTTC. Residues: CASRKSGSSYNEQFF.

The V call is TRBV19, the J call TRBJ2-5; TRBD1 matches 10 bases. This CDR3 has 14 amino acids. Germline-derived CDR1 and CDR2 are LNHDA and SQIVND (reference sequence). V shed 3 bases, J shed 5 bases, and the junction held 3 bases outside the gene matches. CDR3 nucleotides: TGTGCCAGTAGTATGACAGGGGGCTTGGAGACCCAGTACTTC. Translated: CASSMTGGLETQYF.

This chain links TRBV7-2 with TRBJ2-7, with 7 bases aligning to TRBD1. The V gene end was trimmed by 2 bases and the J gene end by 2 bases; junction bases not matched to a gene: 6. CDR3 length equals 15 residues. Germline CDR1 SGHTA, CDR2 FQGNSA. CDR3 nucleotides: TGTGCCAGCAGCTTATCCGTAGGGGGCCCCTACGAGCAGTACTTC. Amino acid sequence: CASSLSVGGPYEQYF.

The chain links TRBV2 to TRBJ2-1; tentative D call: TRBD2 (5 bases). The CDR3 is made up of 15 amino acids. Trimming took 5 bases from V and 2 from J, leaving 13 bases between them. CDR1 is SNHLY, CDR2 FYNNEI, per germline. As DNA, the CDR3 is TGTGCCAGCAGTCTAACTAGTAGGGCCTACAATGAGCAGTTCTTC. It codes for CASSLTSRAYNEQFF.

This chain joins TRBV5-8 and TRBJ2-1, with D uncertain. V gave up 0 bases and J gave up 5 bases, with 15 bases separating them. The CDR3 spans 16 residues. Germline CDR1 and CDR2: SGHTS and YDEGEE. CDR3 DNA sequence: TGTGCCAGCAGCTTGGTTTACCTCCGTAACAACAATGAGCAGTTCTTC. Residues: CASSLVYLRNNNEQFF.